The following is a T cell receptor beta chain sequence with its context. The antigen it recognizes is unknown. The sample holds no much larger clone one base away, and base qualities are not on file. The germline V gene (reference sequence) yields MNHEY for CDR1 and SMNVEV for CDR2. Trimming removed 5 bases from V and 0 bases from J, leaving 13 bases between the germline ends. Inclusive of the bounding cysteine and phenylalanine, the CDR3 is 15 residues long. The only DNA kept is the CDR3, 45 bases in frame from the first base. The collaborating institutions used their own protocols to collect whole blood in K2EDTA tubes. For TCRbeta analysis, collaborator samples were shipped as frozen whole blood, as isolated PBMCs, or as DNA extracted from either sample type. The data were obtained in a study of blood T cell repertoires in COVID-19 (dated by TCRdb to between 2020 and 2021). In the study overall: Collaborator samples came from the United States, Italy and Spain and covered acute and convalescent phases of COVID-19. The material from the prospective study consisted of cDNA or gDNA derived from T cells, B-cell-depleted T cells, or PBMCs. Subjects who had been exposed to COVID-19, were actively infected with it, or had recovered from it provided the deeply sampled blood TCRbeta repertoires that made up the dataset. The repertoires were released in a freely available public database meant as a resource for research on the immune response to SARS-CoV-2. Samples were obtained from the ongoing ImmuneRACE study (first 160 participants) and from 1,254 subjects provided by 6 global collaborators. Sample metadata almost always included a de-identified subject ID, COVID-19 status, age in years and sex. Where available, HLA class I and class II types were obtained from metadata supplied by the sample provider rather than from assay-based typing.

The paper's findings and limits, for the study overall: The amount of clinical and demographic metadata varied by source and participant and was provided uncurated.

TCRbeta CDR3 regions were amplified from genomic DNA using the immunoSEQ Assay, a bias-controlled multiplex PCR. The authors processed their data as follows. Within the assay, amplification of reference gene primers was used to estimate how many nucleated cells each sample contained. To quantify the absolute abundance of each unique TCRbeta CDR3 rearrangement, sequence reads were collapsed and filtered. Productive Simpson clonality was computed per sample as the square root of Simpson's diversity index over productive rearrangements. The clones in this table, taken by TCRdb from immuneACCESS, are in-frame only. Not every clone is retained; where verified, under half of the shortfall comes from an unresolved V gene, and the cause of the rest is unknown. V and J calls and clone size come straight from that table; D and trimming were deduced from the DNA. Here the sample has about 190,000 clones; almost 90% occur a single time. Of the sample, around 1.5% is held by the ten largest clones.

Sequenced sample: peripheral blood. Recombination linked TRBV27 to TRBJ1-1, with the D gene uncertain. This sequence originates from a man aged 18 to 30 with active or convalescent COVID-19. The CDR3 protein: CASSLRGGMNTEAFF. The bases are TGTGCCAGCAGTCTCCGTGGAGGGATGAACACTGAAGCTTTCTTT.